These 21 T cell receptor beta chains share one sample of origin, sequenced in a study of blood T cell repertoires in COVID-19. Clones were sequenced by immunoSEQ multiplex PCR, and TCRdb holds only the in-frame ones, with some missing. The sample lists hundreds of thousands of clones, around 80% occurring once. The sequenced sample consisted of peripheral blood. Receptors were obtained from a man aged 80 or over with acute or convalescent COVID-19.

V usage is TRBV4-1 and J usage is TRBJ2-7; the match to TRBD2 covers 11 bases. The CDR3 runs to 15 residues. Germline loops: CDR1 MGHRA, CDR2 YSYEKL. The J segment lost 2 bases and the V segment lost 6 bases, leaving 6 bases of the junction unmatched. CDR3 region: CASSLAGGPTYEQYF. Here the CDR3 DNA reads TGCGCCAGCAGTCTAGCGGGAGGACCGACCTACGAGCAGTACTTC.

The gene calls are TRBV6-5 and TRBJ2-3; tentative D call: TRBD1 (6 bases). Trimming shortened V by 5 bases and J by 2 bases, and 14 bases separated the two germline ends. Germline V gives CDR1 MNHEY, CDR2 SVGAGI. CDR3 length: 15 residues. CDR3 in DNA: TGTGCCAGCAGTCCCCGTGGGGGCTCCACAGATACGCAGTATTTT. The encoded protein is CASSPRGGSTDTQYF.

The genes are TRBV18 and TRBJ2-5, with TRBD1 matching over 7 bases. V lost 1 base, J lost 5 bases, and 1 base stayed unmatched. Germline V lookup: CDR1 KGHSH, CDR2 LQKENI. The CDR3 loop spans 13 amino acids. CDR3 loop: CASSPQGAETQYF. The CDR3 region has the DNA TGTGCCAGCTCACCACAGGGGGCGGAGACCCAGTACTTC.

This clone showed up just a few times. The chain is built from TRBV4-1 and TRBJ2-2, with D perhaps matching TRBD2 (6 bases). CDR3 length: 16 residues. V was clipped by 1 base and J by 1 base, with 10 bases between them. The germline V gene has CDR1 MGHRA and CDR2 YSYEKL. CDR3 amino acids: CASSQGRAVNTGELFF. The CDR3 region has the DNA TGCGCCAGCAGCCAAGGGAGGGCGGTGAACACCGGGGAGCTGTTTTTT.

This clone was counted a single time. V and J are TRBV11-2 and TRBJ2-3; tentatively, D is TRBD2 (6 bases). The V end lost 0 bases, the J end lost 5 bases, and 15 bases lay between the germline ends. CDR1 is SGHAT, CDR2 FQNNGV, per germline. CDR3 length equals 16 residues. The DNA of the CDR3 is TGTGCCAGCAGCTTAGAGGCGGGGTCCTCACTAGATACGCAGTATTTT. Amino acids: CASSLEAGSSLDTQYF.

This chain joins TRBV14 and TRBJ2-3; TRBD2 might be the D (6 bases). The V gene lost 0 bases and the J gene lost 1 base, with 11 bases spanning the gap. The CDR3 has 16 residues. Germline V gene lookup returns CDR1 SGHDN and CDR2 FVKESK. The CDR3 sequence: CASSQDRPSGTDTQYF. DNA of the CDR3: TGTGCCAGCAGCCAAGATCGGCCTAGCGGCACAGATACGCAGTATTTT.

This sequence joins TRBV5-1 and TRBJ1-3; D is ambiguous. The germline gives CDR1 SGHRS, CDR2 YFSETQ. This CDR3 region has 15 residues. The V end lost 0 bases, the J end lost 1 base, and 8 bases lay between the germline ends. This CDR3 reads CASSLASYSGNTIYF. CDR3 DNA: TGCGCCAGCAGCTTGGCCTCTTATTCTGGAAACACCATATATTTT.

V gene TRBV28 combines with J gene TRBJ2-5; 8 nucleotides line up with TRBD1. The CDR3 has 17 residues. Trimming cost V 6 bases and J 2 bases; bases outside gene matches: 14. From germline, CDR1 is MDHEN and CDR2 SYDVKM. The CDR3 is CASSPYRQGMKQETQYF. The DNA for the CDR3 is TGTGCCAGCAGCCCATATCGACAGGGGATGAAACAAGAGACCCAGTACTTC. The entire variable domain, with the rest obtained from reference TRBV28 and TRBJ2-5, is as follows: DVKVTQSSRYLVKRTGEKVFLECVQDMDHENMFWYRQDPGLGLRLIYFSYDVKMKEKGDIPEGYSVSREKKERFSLILESASTNQTSMYLCASSPYRQGMKQETQYFGPGTRLLVL.

The chain combines TRBV3-1 (or the pseudogene TRBV3-2) with TRBJ2-7; 8 nucleotides match TRBD1. Germline CDR1 LGHDT, CDR2 YNNKEL (reference sequence). J lost 10 bases, V lost 1 base, and 9 bases had no gene match. This CDR3 has 14 amino acids. CDR3 DNA: TGTGCCAGCAGCCAAGCCGACAGGGGAAGAATACAGTACTTC. Translation gives CASSQADRGRIQYF.

This clone turned up a few times. This chain joins TRBV12-3 or TRBV12-4 and TRBJ2-3; the D gene is possibly TRBD2 (6 bases). Trimming removed 3 bases at V and 14 bases at J, with 15 bases between. The CDR3 is 12 amino acids. CDR3 sequence: CASSFQRATLYF. The CDR3 DNA reads as TGTGCCAGCAGTTTTCAGCGGGCTACTCTGTATTTT.

V and J are TRBV10-3 and TRBJ2-6; 9 positions agree with TRBD1. The CDR3 covers 16 residues. The trim removed 10 bases at V and 2 bases at J, leaving 9 bases unmatched. Germline CDR1 and CDR2: ENHRY and SYGVKD. This chain's CDR3 is CATLPGQGTGANVLTF. In nucleotides, the CDR3 is TGTGCCACTCTACCCGGACAGGGGACTGGGGCCAACGTCCTGACTTTC.

The chain has TRBV5-1 and TRBJ2-1; the match to TRBD2 covers 9 bases. CDR1 SGHRS and CDR2 YFSETQ come from the germline V gene. This CDR3 contains 14 residues. The V gene end was trimmed by 0 bases and the J gene end by 7 bases; junction bases not matched to a gene: 2. This chain's CDR3 is CASSLDSGGNEQFF. The CDR3 DNA reads as TGCGCCAGCAGCTTGGATAGCGGGGGAAATGAGCAGTTCTTC. Combining the CDR3 with reference TRBV5-1 and TRBJ2-1 gives the whole variable domain KAGVTQTPRYLIKTRGQQVTLSCSPISGHRSVSWYQQTPGQGLQFLFEYFSETQRNKGNFPGRFSGRQFSNSRSEMNVSTLELGDSALYLCASSLDSGGNEQFFGPGTRLTVL.

This chain uses TRBV30 with TRBJ2-2, with D perhaps TRBD1 (5 bases). V gave up 2 bases and J gave up 2 bases, with 9 bases separating them. Germline CDR1 GTSNPN, CDR2 SVGIG (reference sequence). This CDR3 is built from 14 residues. The CDR3 region has the DNA TGTGCCTGGAGTTGGACACCTAACACCGGGGAGCTGTTTTTT. Its protein product is CAWSWTPNTGELFF.

As DNA, the CDR3 is TGTGCCATCCAGGCCGTCGGGACAGGGATGAGAGGAAACACCATATATTTT. Protein sequence: CAIQAVGTGMRGNTIYF. This sequence joins TRBV10-3 and TRBJ1-3; 9 bases line up with TRBD1. CDR1 ENHRY and CDR2 SYGVKD come from the germline V gene. After removal of 8 bases from V and 4 bases from J, the junction contained 15 bases not matched to a gene. The CDR3 sequence is 17 residues long.

The V and J genes are TRBV4-1 and TRBJ1-4, with 8 bases that match TRBD1. Germline trimming cut 4 bases from V and 7 bases from J; bases unmatched to any gene: 11. The germline V gene has CDR1 MGHRA and CDR2 YSYEKL. CDR3 length: 16 amino acids. Here the CDR3 DNA reads TGCGCCAGCAGCCCAGGCCCAGGGGGCGATCTTGAAAAACTGTTTTTT. The encoded protein is CASSPGPGGDLEKLFF.

CDR3 nucleotides: TGTGCCAGCAGCTCCTATATCGACAGGGCCACTAATGAAAAACTGTTTTTT. Translated: CASSSYIDRATNEKLFF. The V and J genes are TRBV5-8 and TRBJ1-4; the match to TRBD1 covers 7 bases. Germline V gene sequence: CDR1 SGHTS, CDR2 YDEGEE. V shed 3 bases and J 2 bases; nucleotides not matched to a gene: 10. CDR3 length: 17 residues.

The chain links TRBV7-2 to TRBJ2-5; 7 bases line up with TRBD2. Trimming removed 4 bases from V and 2 bases from J; junction bases left unmatched: 1. Per germline, CDR1 SGHTA and CDR2 FQGNSA. The CDR3 length is 13 residues. The CDR3 here is CASSYGGQETQYF. CDR3 in DNA: TGTGCCAGCAGCTACGGGGGGCAAGAGACCCAGTACTTC. The variable domain in full, completed from reference TRBV7-2 and TRBJ2-5, reads GAGVSQSPSNKVTEKGKDVELRCDPISGHTALYWYRQSLGQGLEFLIYFQGNSAPDKSGLPSDRFSAERTGGSVSTLTIQRTQQEDSAVYLCASSYGGQETQYFGPGTRLLVL.

The CDR3 DNA is TGCGCCAGCAGCCCTGGTGGGCAGTCCTACGAGCAGTACTTC. Residues: CASSPGGQSYEQYF. J is TRBJ2-7 and V is TRBV5-1; no clear D gene. This CDR3 has 14 amino acids. V lost 4 bases and J 1 base, leaving 12 bases between the germline ends. Germline CDR1 and CDR2: SGHRS and YFSETQ.

The DNA for the CDR3 is TGTGCCACCAGCTACAGGGTTGGTGTGTCCTACGAGCAGTACTTC. This codes for CATSYRVGVSYEQYF. The V gene is TRBV15, the J gene TRBJ2-7, with D perhaps matching TRBD1 (6 bases). V dropped 5 bases and J dropped 1 base, with 15 bases sitting between them. From germline, CDR1 is LNHNV and CDR2 YYDKDF (reference sequence). This CDR3 has 15 residues.

This rearrangement joins TRBV5-4 to TRBJ2-5, with D tentatively TRBD2 (6 bases). V shed 4 bases and J shed 1 base, with 14 bases lying between them. Germline CDR1 SGHNT, CDR2 YYREEE (reference sequence). The CDR3 spans 15 residues. CDR3: CASSRTGEIQETQYF. The CDR3 DNA is TGTGCCAGCAGCCGGACGGGGGAAATCCAAGAGACCCAGTACTTC.

The chain couples TRBV6-1 to TRBJ2-6; D is unclear. Germline V gene sequence: CDR1 MNHNS, CDR2 SASEGT. The CDR3 runs to 15 residues. V lost 3 bases and J 0 bases, leaving 6 bases between the germline ends. The CDR3 spells CASSDRFSGANVLTF. CDR3 in DNA: TGTGCCAGCAGTGACAGGTTCTCTGGGGCCAACGTCCTGACTTTC.